This T cell receptor (beta chain) originates from a study of blood T cell repertoires in COVID-19. V lost 3 bases and J 0 bases, leaving 9 bases between the germline ends. The CDR3 runs 16 residues. Per germline, CDR1 SGHAT and CDR2 FQNNGV. Sequencing was performed with immunoSEQ multiplex PCR; in TCRdb, only in-frame clones are kept and a portion is missing. The sample lists 450,000 or so clones; about 90% were seen once. Clinical history as reported by participants underpinned cohort assignment. Sequencing was carried out using PBMCs or T cells enriched from blood (not recorded which). V and J are TRBV11-2 and TRBJ1-6, with a weak D call TRBD1 (5 bases). The source is a man aged 18 to 29 who had recovered from COVID-19. CDR3 bases: TGTGCCAGCAGCTTCAGGGCCAGCTCCTATAATTCACCCCTCCACTTT. Its protein is CASSFRASSYNSPLHF.